The 21 T cell receptor beta chains given below trace back to one sample, sequenced in a study of OX40 agonist ivuxolimab in advanced cancers. TCRdb keeps only in-frame clones here, not all; method: immunoSEQ multiplex PCR. This table holds some 71,000 clones, roughly 84% found once. The sequenced sample was CD4+ or CD8+ T cells sorted from blood, obtained in a trial of the OX40 agonist ivuxolimab. These receptors were obtained from an adult with an advanced solid tumor such as melanoma, head and neck, liver or kidney cancer.

The rearrangement uses TRBV5-8 and TRBJ1-1; D remains ambiguous. Per the germline V gene, CDR1 is SGHTS and CDR2 is YDEGEE. The V end was cut by 0 bases, the J end by 8 bases, with 11 bases between. This CDR3 comprises 13 residues. The CDR3 is CASSLVGLQEAFF. The CDR3 region has the DNA TGTGCCAGCAGCTTGGTTGGGTTACAGGAAGCTTTCTTT.

V usage is TRBV5-4 and J usage is TRBJ2-5; D is undetermined. Trimming left V 3 bases short and J 5 bases short, with 5 bases between. Germline values: CDR1 SGHNT, CDR2 YYREEE (reference sequence). The CDR3 has 11 residues. DNA for the CDR3: TGTGCCAGCAGCTCACGGGAGACCCAGTACTTC. It encodes CASSSRETQYF. Filled out from reference TRBV5-4 and TRBJ2-5, the complete variable domain reads ETGVTQSPTHLIKTRGQQVTLRCSSQSGHNTVSWYQQALGQGPQFIFQYYREEENGRGNFPPRFSGLQFPNYSSELNVNALELDDSALYLCASSSRETQYFGPGTRLLVL.

The chain has TRBV6-1 and TRBJ1-2; D is uncertain. V lost 0 bases to trimming and J lost 5 bases, with 4 bases between them. CDR1 is MNHNS, CDR2 SASEGT, per germline. This CDR3 has 12 amino acids. The CDR3 loop is CASSEAGYGYTF. The CDR3 DNA is TGTGCCAGCAGTGAAGCAGGGTATGGCTACACCTTC.

V gene TRBV5-6 combines with J gene TRBJ1-2, with TRBD1 matching over 8 bases. This CDR3 region has 13 residues. J lost 3 bases, V lost 3 bases, and 1 base had no gene match. Germline V gives CDR1 SGHDT, CDR2 YYEEEE. The CDR3 here is CASSWGQDYGYTF. For the CDR3, the DNA is TGTGCCAGCAGCTGGGGACAGGACTATGGCTACACCTTC.

The gene calls are TRBV4-1 and TRBJ2-3; 7 positions match TRBD2. This CDR3 has 14 residues. J was trimmed by 4 bases and V by 2 bases; bases with no gene match: 3. Germline V gene sequence: CDR1 MGHRA, CDR2 YSYEKL. The CDR3 loop reads CASSQLAEPDTQYF. The CDR3 nucleotides read TGCGCCAGCAGCCAACTAGCGGAACCAGATACGCAGTATTTT.

The V gene is TRBV19, the J gene TRBJ2-7; 8 positions agree with TRBD2. The J segment lost 6 bases and the V segment lost 7 bases, leaving 8 bases of the junction unmatched. The CDR3 spans 13 residues. Germline V gene data show CDR1 as LNHDA and CDR2 as SQIVND (reference sequence). CDR3 bases: TGTGCCAGTATTTCAGCGGGAGACGGCGAGCAGTACTTC. Its translation is CASISAGDGEQYF.

The chain recombines TRBV4-1 with TRBJ1-6; 9 bases fit TRBD1. The CDR3 is 16 amino acids. J was trimmed by 7 bases and V by 4 bases; bases with no gene match: 8. The germline CDR1 and CDR2 sequences are MGHRA and YSYEKL. This chain's CDR3 is CASSLEGQGGNSPLHF. In nucleotides, the CDR3 is TGCGCCAGCAGCCTCGAGGGACAGGGAGGGAATTCACCCCTCCACTTT.

This sequence joins TRBV7-2 and TRBJ1-2; the D is unclear. The CDR3 spans 15 residues. Germline V lookup: CDR1 SGHTA, CDR2 FQGNSA. V dropped 1 base and J dropped 3 bases, with 12 bases sitting between them. CDR3 nucleotide sequence: TGTGCCAGCAGCTTAGATGGGGTCAGTGACTATGGCTACACCTTC. Translation: CASSLDGVSDYGYTF.

V gene TRBV6-1 combines with J gene TRBJ2-3; the match to TRBD1 covers 10 bases. The germline CDR1 and CDR2 sequences are MNHNS and SASEGT. The ends lost 0 bases at V and 13 bases at J; junction bases unmatched: 7. This CDR3 comprises 14 residues. CDR3 sequence (DNA): TGTGCCAGCAGTGAAGCAAGGGACAGGGGTAGGAAGTATTTT. Translating gives CASSEARDRGRKYF.

The V and J genes are TRBV5-1 and TRBJ2-7; 14 nucleotides match TRBD2. Germline V CDR1 and CDR2: SGHRS, YFSETQ. The CDR3 extends over 15 amino acids. The trim removed 4 bases at V and 9 bases at J, leaving 9 bases unmatched. The CDR3 is CASSPGTSGSWRQYF. In DNA form, the CDR3 reads TGCGCCAGCAGCCCCGGGACTAGCGGGAGTTGGCGGCAGTACTTC.

The rearrangement links TRBV19 to TRBJ2-6, with D perhaps TRBD2 (7 bases). Germline V lookup: CDR1 LNHDA, CDR2 SQIVND (reference sequence). The CDR3 spans 16 residues. Trimming stripped 5 bases from V and 3 bases from J, with 14 bases between. The CDR3 is CASSRGGESGANVLTF. CDR3 coding DNA: TGTGCCAGTAGTCGCGGGGGCGAAAGTGGGGCCAACGTCCTGACTTTC.

The rearrangement uses TRBV6-6 and TRBJ1-1, with unresolved D. The CDR3 extends over 15 amino acids. Germline lookup yields CDR1 MNHNY and CDR2 SVGAGI (reference sequence). V lost 0 bases to trimming and J lost 6 bases, with 14 bases between them. The CDR3 nucleotides are TGTGCCAGCAGTTACTCAAAGGCGTGGGAGGCTGAAGCTTTCTTT. Amino acid sequence: CASSYSKAWEAEAFF.

The V gene is TRBV4-2, the J gene TRBJ1-3; D is uncertain. V lost 0 bases and J lost 0, with 9 bases in between. The CDR3 is 16 residues long. In germline, CDR1 is LGHNA, CDR2 YNFKEQ. The CDR3 protein is CASSQDVAGSGNTIYF. CDR3 coding DNA: TGTGCCAGCAGCCAAGATGTTGCGGGCTCTGGAAACACCATATATTTT.

The chain links TRBV5-6 to TRBJ1-1; 9 bases align to TRBD1. The V segment lost 2 bases and the J segment 5 bases; nucleotides outside the gene matches: 10. CDR1 SGHDT and CDR2 YYEEEE come from the germline V gene. CDR3 length equals 16 residues. The chain's CDR3 is CASSLLDRGGWTEAFF. Written as DNA, the CDR3 is TGTGCCAGCAGCTTATTGGACAGGGGAGGGTGGACTGAAGCTTTCTTT.

By share, this clone counts as medium-sized. The chain uses TRBV11-2 and TRBJ2-3; D uncertain. Between the trimmed V and J ends, which lost 2 bases and 0 bases, there was a span of 0 bases. Germline values: CDR1 SGHAT, CDR2 FQNNGV. The CDR3 totals 12 residues. The DNA of the CDR3 is TGTGCCAGCAGCTTAAGCACAGATACGCAGTATTTT. Its translation: CASSLSTDTQYF.

This chain connects TRBV2 to TRBJ1-5; perhaps TRBD1 as D (6 bases). This CDR3 has 14 residues. CDR1 and CDR2 (germline): SNHLY, FYNNEI. Trimming stripped 5 bases from V and 0 bases from J, with 8 bases between. The CDR3, as DNA: TGTGCCAGCAGTTTACAGGGTAGCAATCAGCCCCAGCATTTT. Protein: CASSLQGSNQPQHF. Complete variable domain (other parts from reference TRBV2 and TRBJ1-5): EPEVTQTPSHQVTQMGQEVILRCVPISNHLYFYWYRQILGQKVEFLVSFYNNEISEKSEIFDDQFSVERPDGSNFTLKIRSTKLEDSAMYFCASSLQGSNQPQHFGDGTRLSIL.

The V and J genes are TRBV19 and TRBJ2-7, with D tentatively TRBD1 (6 bases). In germline, CDR1 is LNHDA, CDR2 SQIVND (reference sequence). V lost 5 bases, J lost 5 bases, and 19 bases lay in between. This CDR3 is 15 amino acids long. In DNA form, the CDR3 reads TGTGCCAGTAGTGCAGCCTCCGGGACACGCAACGAGCAGTACTTC. Protein product: CASSAASGTRNEQYF.

DNA of the CDR3: TGCAGCGGAATGGAGGGATCTAACACCGGGGAGCTGTTTTTT. Residues: CSGMEGSNTGELFF. The chain employs TRBV29-1 and TRBJ2-2; a weak D match, TRBD2 (6 bases). Deletions cut 7 bases from V and 2 bases from J, with 14 bases between. The CDR3 has 14 amino acids. The germline gives CDR1 SQVTM, CDR2 ANQGSEA.

The DNA of the CDR3 is TGTGCCATCAGTGAGACCGGACTAGCGGGAGGATACAATGAGCAGTTCTTC. Translation: CAISETGLAGGYNEQFF. The chain has TRBV10-3 and TRBJ2-1; 14 bases agree with TRBD2. The CDR3 has 17 amino acids. Trimming cost V 2 bases and J 4 bases; bases outside gene matches: 4. In germline, CDR1 is ENHRY, CDR2 SYGVKD.

This chain links TRBV23-1 with TRBJ1-2; 7 bases match TRBD1. TRBV23-1 is marked as an open reading frame, function uncertain. CDR3 length: 14 residues. With V trimmed by 7 bases and J by 6 bases, 11 bases remained unmatched. CDR3 protein: CASIRTGIIHGYTF. DNA for the CDR3: TGCGCCAGCATTAGGACAGGCATCATCCATGGCTACACCTTC.

The chain uses TRBV10-3 and TRBJ2-6; either TRBD1 or TRBD2 may supply D (6 bases each). The CDR3 has 15 amino acids. The germline V and J ends were trimmed by 9 bases and 2 bases, with 14 bases remaining between them. Germline CDR1 is ENHRY and CDR2 is SYGVKD. CDR3 nucleotide sequence: TGTGCCATTAGGGGGGCAGGCACTGGGGCCAACGTCCTGACTTTC. Its translation is CAIRGAGTGANVLTF.